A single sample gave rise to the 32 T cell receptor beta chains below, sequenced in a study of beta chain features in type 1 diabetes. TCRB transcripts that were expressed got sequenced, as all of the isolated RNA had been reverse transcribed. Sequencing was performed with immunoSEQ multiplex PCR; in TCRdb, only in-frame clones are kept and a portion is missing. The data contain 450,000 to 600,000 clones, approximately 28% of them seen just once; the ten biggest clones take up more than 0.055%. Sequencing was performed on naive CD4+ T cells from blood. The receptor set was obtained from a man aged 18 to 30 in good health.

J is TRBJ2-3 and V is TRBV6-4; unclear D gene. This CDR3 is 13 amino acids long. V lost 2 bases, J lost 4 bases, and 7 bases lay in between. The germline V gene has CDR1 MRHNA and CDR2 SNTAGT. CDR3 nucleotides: TGTGCCAGCAGTGACGTCCCTTCAGATACGCAGTATTTT. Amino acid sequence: CASSDVPSDTQYF.

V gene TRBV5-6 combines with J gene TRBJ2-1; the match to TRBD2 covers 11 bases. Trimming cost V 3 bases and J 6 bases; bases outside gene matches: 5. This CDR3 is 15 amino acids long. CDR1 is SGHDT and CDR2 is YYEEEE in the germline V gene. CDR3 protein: CASSWGLAAFNEQFF. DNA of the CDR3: TGTGCCAGCAGCTGGGGACTAGCGGCTTTCAATGAGCAGTTCTTC.

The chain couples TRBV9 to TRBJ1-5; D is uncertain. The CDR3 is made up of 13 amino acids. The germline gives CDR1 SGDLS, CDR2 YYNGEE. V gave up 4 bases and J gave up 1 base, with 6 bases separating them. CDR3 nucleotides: TGTGCCAGCAGCCAAGACAGCAATCAGCCCCAGCATTTT. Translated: CASSQDSNQPQHF.

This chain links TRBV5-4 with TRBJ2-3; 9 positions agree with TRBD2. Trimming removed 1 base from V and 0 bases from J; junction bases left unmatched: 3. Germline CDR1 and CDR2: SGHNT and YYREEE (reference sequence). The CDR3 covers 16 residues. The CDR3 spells CASSLRLAESTDTQYF. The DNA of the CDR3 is TGTGCCAGCAGCTTGAGACTAGCGGAGAGCACAGATACGCAGTATTTT.

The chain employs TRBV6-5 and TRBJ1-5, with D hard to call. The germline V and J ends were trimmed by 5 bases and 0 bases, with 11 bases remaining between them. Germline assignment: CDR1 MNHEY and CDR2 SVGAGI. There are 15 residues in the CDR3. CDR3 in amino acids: CASSPTGASNQPQHF. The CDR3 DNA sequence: TGTGCCAGCAGTCCCACGGGAGCTAGCAATCAGCCCCAGCATTTT.

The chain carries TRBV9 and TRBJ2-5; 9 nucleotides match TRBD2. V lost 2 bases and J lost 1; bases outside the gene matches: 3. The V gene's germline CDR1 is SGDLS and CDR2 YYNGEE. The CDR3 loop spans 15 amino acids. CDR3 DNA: TGTGCCAGCAGCGTGGGGACTAGCAGCCAAGAGACCCAGTACTTC. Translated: CASSVGTSSQETQYF.

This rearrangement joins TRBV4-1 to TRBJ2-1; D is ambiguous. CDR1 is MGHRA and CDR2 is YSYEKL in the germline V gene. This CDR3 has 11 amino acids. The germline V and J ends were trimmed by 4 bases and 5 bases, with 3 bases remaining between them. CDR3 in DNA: TGCGCCAGCAGCCGGCACAATGAGCAGTTCTTC. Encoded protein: CASSRHNEQFF.

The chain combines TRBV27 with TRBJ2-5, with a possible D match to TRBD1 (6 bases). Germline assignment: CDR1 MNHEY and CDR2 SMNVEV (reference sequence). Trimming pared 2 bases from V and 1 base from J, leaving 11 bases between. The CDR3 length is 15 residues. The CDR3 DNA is TGTGCCAGCAGTTTAAGCCGACAGGCCCAAGAGACCCAGTACTTC. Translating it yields CASSLSRQAQETQYF.

The CDR3 DNA sequence: TGTGCCAGTTTGCCGACTCAGCCCGATGAGCAGTTCTTC. It codes for CASLPTQPDEQFF. The chain combines TRBV28 with TRBJ2-1; no reliable D call. The CDR3 consists of 13 residues. Germline CDR1 reads MDHEN; CDR2 reads SYDVKM. V shed 9 bases and J shed 8 bases, with 17 bases lying between them.

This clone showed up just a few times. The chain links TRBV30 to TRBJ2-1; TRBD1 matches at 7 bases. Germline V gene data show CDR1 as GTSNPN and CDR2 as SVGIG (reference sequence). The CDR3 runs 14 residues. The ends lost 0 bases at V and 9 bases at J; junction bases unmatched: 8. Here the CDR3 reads CAWSVRQGDGEQFF. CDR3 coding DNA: TGTGCCTGGAGTGTACGGCAGGGGGACGGTGAGCAGTTCTTC.

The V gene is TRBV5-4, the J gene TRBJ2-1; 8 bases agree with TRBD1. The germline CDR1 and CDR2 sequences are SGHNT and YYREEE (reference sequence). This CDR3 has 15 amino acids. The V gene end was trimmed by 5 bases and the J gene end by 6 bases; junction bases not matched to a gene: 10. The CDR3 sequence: CASRRTGKNVNEQFF. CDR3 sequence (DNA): TGTGCCAGCAGACGGACAGGGAAGAATGTCAATGAGCAGTTCTTC.

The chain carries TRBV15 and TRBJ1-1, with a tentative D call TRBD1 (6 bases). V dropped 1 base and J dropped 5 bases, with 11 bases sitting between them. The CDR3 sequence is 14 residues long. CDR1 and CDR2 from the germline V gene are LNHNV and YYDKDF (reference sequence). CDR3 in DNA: TGTGCCACCAGCAGAGGCAACAGGGAGACTGAAGCTTTCTTT. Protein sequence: CATSRGNRETEAFF.

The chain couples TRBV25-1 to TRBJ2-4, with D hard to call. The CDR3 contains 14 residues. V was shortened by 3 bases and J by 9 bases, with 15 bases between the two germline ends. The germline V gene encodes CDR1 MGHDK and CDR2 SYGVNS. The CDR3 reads CASSDRVEPGIQYF. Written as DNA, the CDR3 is TGTGCCAGCAGTGATCGGGTAGAGCCAGGCATTCAGTACTTC.

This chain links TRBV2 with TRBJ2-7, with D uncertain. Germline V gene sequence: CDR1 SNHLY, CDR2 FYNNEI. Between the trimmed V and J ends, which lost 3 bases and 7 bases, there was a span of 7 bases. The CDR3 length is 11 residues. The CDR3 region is CASSEDLEQYF. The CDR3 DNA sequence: TGTGCCAGCAGTGAGGACCTGGAGCAGTACTTC.

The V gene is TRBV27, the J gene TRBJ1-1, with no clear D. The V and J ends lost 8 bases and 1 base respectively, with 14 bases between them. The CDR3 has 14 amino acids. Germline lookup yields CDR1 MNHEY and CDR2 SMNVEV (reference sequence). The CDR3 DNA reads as TGTGCCAGCTTAGGATGGGGTTGGAACACTGAAGCTTTCTTT. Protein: CASLGWGWNTEAFF.

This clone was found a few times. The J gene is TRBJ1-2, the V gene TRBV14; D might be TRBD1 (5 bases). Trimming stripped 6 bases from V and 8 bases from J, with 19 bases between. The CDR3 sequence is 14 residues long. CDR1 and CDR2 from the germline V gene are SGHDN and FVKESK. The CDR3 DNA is TGTGCCAGCAGTGGCGGGACGAGATTTATCGGCTACACCTTC. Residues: CASSGGTRFIGYTF.

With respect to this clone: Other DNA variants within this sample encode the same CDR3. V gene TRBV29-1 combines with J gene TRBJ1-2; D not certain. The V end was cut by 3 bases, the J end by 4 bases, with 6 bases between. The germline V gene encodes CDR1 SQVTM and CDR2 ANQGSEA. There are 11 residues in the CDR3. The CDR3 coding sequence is TGCAGCGTTGACAGCCTCTATGGCTACACCTTC. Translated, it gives CSVDSLYGYTF.

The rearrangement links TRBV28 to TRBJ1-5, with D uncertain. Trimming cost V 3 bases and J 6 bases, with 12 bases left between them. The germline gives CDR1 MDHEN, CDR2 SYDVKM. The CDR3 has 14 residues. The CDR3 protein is CASSFPSRSQPQHF. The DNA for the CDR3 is TGTGCCAGCAGTTTCCCTTCGAGGAGTCAGCCCCAGCATTTT.

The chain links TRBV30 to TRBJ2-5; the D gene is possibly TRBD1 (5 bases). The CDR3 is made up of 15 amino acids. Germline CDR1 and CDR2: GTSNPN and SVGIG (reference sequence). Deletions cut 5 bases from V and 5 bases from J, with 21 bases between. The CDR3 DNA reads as TGTGCCTGGTCCATTCTCGGAAGGGCAGGGGAGACCCAGTACTTC. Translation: CAWSILGRAGETQYF.

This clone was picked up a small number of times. Here the CDR3 DNA reads TGCGCCAGCAGCCAAGAGGCGGGAGGGCCCTACGAGCAGTACTTC. This encodes CASSQEAGGPYEQYF. J is TRBJ2-7 and V is TRBV4-3; 9 nucleotides align to TRBD2. Germline values: CDR1 LGHNA, CDR2 YSLEER. The V and J ends lost 0 bases and 2 bases, in that order; junction bases with no gene match: 2. The CDR3 sequence is 15 residues long.

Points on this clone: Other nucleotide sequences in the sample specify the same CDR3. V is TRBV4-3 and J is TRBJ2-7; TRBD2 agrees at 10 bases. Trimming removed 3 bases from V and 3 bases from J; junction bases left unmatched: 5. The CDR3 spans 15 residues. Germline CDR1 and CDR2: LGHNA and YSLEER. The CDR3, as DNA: TGCGCCAGCAGCCAGGGCCTAGCGGGAGTCTACGAGCAGTACTTC. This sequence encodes CASSQGLAGVYEQYF.

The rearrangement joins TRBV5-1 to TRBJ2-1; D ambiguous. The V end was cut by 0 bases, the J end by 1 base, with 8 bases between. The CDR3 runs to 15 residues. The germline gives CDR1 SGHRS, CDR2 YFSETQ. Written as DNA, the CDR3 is TGCGCCAGCAGCTTGGATCACAGTTCCTACAATGAGCAGTTCTTC. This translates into CASSLDHSSYNEQFF. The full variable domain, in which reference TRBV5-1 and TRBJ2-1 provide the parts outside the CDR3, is KAGVTQTPRYLIKTRGQQVTLSCSPISGHRSVSWYQQTPGQGLQFLFEYFSETQRNKGNFPGRFSGRQFSNSRSEMNVSTLELGDSALYLCASSLDHSSYNEQFFGPGTRLTVL.

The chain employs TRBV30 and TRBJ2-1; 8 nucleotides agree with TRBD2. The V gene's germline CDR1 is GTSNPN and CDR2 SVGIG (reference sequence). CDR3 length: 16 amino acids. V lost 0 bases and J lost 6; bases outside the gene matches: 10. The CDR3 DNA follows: TGTGCCTGGAGTGTACTTCTGCGGGAGGTACGCAATGAGCAGTTCTTC. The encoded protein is CAWSVLLREVRNEQFF. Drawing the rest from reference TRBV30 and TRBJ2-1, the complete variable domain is SQTIHQWPATLVQPVGSPLSLECTVEGTSNPNLYWYRQAAGRGLQLLFYSVGIGQISSEVPQNLSASRPQDRQFILSSKKLLLSDSGFYLCAWSVLLREVRNEQFFGPGTRLTVL.

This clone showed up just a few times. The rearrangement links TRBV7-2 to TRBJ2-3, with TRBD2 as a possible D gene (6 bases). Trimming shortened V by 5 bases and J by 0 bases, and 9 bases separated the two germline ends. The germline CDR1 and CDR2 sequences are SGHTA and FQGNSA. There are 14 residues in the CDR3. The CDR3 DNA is TGTGCCAGCAGCCAGGGACTTAGCACAGATACGCAGTATTTT. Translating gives CASSQGLSTDTQYF.

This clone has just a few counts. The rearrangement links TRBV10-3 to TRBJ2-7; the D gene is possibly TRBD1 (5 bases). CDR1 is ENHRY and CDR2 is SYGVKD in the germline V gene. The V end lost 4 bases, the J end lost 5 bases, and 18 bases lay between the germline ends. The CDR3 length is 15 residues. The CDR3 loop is CAISAESAGRNEQYF. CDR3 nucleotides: TGTGCCATCAGTGCCGAATCGGCAGGGCGTAACGAGCAGTACTTC.

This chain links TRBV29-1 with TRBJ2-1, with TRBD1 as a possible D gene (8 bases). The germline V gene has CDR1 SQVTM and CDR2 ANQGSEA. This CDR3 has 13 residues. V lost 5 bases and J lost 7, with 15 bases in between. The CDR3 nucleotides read TGCAGCGTTCAGACAGGGGAGGGGAATGAGCAGTTCTTC. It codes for CSVQTGEGNEQFF.

The CDR3 DNA sequence: TGTGCCACCAAATCGGGGTTCGGCGAGCAGTACTTC. Translated: CATKSGFGEQYF. The chain carries TRBV15 and TRBJ2-7, with TRBD2 as a possible D gene (5 bases). The CDR3 extends over 12 amino acids. Germline CDR1 LNHNV, CDR2 YYDKDF (reference sequence). V lost 7 bases, J lost 6 bases, and 13 bases lay in between.

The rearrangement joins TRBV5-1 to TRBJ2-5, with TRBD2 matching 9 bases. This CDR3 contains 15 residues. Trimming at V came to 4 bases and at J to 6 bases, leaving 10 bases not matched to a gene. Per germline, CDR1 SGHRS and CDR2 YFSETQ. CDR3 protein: CASSRTRTSDQTQYF. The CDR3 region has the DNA TGCGCCAGCAGCAGGACGAGGACTAGCGACCAGACCCAGTACTTC.

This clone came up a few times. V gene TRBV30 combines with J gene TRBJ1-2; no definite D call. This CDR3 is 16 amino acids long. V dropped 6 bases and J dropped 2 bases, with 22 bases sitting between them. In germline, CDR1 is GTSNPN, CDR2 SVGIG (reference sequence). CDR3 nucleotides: TGTGCCTGCAAAGGTGGTTCGTTGGAACTAAACTATGGCTACACCTTC. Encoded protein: CACKGGSLELNYGYTF.

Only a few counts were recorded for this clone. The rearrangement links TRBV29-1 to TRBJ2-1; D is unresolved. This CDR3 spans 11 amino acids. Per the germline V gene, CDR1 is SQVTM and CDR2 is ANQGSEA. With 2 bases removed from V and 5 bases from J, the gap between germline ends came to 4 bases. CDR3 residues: CSVEPNNEQFF. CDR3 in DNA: TGCAGCGTTGAACCTAACAATGAGCAGTTCTTC.

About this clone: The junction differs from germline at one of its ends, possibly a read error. The CDR3 spells CASSRGLAGVSSLF. In DNA form, the CDR3 reads TGTGCCAGCAGCAGAGGACTAGCGGGAGTGAGTTCGCTCTTC. The J gene is TRBJ2-1, the V gene TRBV28, with 13 bases identical to TRBD2. The CDR3 has 14 amino acids. CDR1 and CDR2 from the germline V gene are MDHEN and SYDVKM.

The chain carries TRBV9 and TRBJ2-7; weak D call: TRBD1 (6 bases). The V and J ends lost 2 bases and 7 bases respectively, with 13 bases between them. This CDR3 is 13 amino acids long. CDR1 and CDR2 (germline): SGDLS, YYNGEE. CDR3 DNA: TGTGCCAGCAGCGTTGGACAGTTCGGGGAGCAGTACTTC. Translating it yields CASSVGQFGEQYF.